This T cell receptor (beta chain) was found in a study of T cells in Graves' hyperthyroidism and ophthalmopathy. This clonotype was seen many times. There are 13 residues in the CDR3. Germline lookup yields CDR1 DFQATT and CDR2 SNEGSKA (reference sequence). The ends were cut back, 0 bases at V and 6 bases at J, with 6 bases in the middle. RNA transcripts were the template for amplifying TCR beta CDR3 regions. In the first-round RT-PCR of the TCR CDR3, the HTBI primer set was used. In TCRdb, the multiplex PCR reads were re-called with MiXCR into one record per CDR3 protein. In the table there are about 300,000 distinct CDR3 sequences, roughly a fifth of which are singletons. Clinicians diagnosed patients from clinical symptoms, serum thyroxine and TRAb, thyroid ultrasound and orbital computed tomography.

The receptor comes from a middle-aged man with Graves' ophthalmopathy. Sequencing used blood. The chain links TRBV20-1 to TRBJ1-6; TRBD1 is a possible D gene (5 bases). The CDR3 DNA sequence: TGCAGTGCTAGAGAGGGGCTTAATTCACCCCTCCACTTT. Translated, it gives CSAREGLNSPLHF.